The source of this TCR beta chain is a study of identical twins. TCRdb fed the 5' RACE reads into MiXCR, producing one record per CDR3 protein. The top ten clones hold more than 2% of a sample with a few hundred thousand distinct CDR3 sequences, about 8.1% of them seen once. Points from the study as a whole: Invariant T cells like MAIT and iNKT could partly confound the zero-insertion analyses. Excess sharing between twins was weaker in beta out-of-frame sequences.

CDR3 length: 13 residues. Germline lookup yields CDR1 MNHEY and CDR2 SVGEGT. Trimming removed 2 bases from V and 5 bases from J, with 4 bases in between. This clonotype was observed at least ten times. Its antigen is undetermined. This same sample was also part of a study on yellow fever vaccine responses in identical twins.

V usage is TRBV6-2 or TRBV6-3 and J usage is TRBJ1-6; no clear D. The clonotype originates from a woman aged 18-29 years in good health. Sample: memory (CD45RO+) T cells sorted from blood. CDR3: CASSYIDNSPLHF. CDR3 nucleotide sequence: TGTGCCAGCAGTTACATAGATAATTCACCCCTCCACTTT.